This T cell receptor (beta chain) was retrieved from a study of blood T cell repertoires in COVID-19. Study summary: Collection of acute and convalescent COVID-19 samples took place in the United States, Italy and Spain. T cells, B-cell-depleted T cells, or PBMCs supplied cDNA or gDNA.

CDR1 is SGDLS, CDR2 YYNGEE, per germline. V was trimmed by 4 bases and J by 0 bases, leaving 9 bases between them. The CDR3 sequence is 14 residues long. Under the authors' procedure: Researchers report that nucleated cell counts were estimated from reference gene primer amplification. Measured with immunoSEQ multiplex PCR; TCRdb has only the in-frame clones, and not every one. V and J calls plus clone size are reproduced from that table; the DNA served to infer D and trimming. The sample lists 360,000 or so clones; almost 90% were seen once. The origin of this receptor is a man between 18 and 29 years old with active or convalescent COVID-19. The sample was peripheral blood. J is TRBJ2-3 and V is TRBV9; a possible D gene is TRBD2 (5 bases). The CDR3 loop reads CASSPWTSTDTQYF. The CDR3 coding sequence is TGTGCCAGCAGCCCGTGGACTAGCACAGATACGCAGTATTTT.